This T cell receptor (beta chain) appears in the sequencing data of a study of T cells in Graves' hyperthyroidism and ophthalmopathy. General study results and limits: Ophthalmopathy could be told apart from stable hyperthyroidism with a 13 V-J model.

Patients were aged 18 to 65, had disease duration under 2 months, and had newly diagnosed hyperthyroidism. As to this clonotype: Its specificity is unknown.

Regions amplified from RNA transcripts were the TCR beta CDR3 regions. Researchers ran a first-round RT-PCR on the TCR CDR3 using the HTBI primer set. MiXCR, run by TCRdb on the multiplex PCR reads, gives a single entry per CDR3 protein. The sample has about 420,000 distinct CDR3 sequences, around 13% seen once. The CDR3 is 13 residues long. Germline CDR1 is ENHRY and CDR2 is SYGVKD. The V end was cut by 10 bases, the J end by 1 base, with 13 bases between. Material for sequencing was blood. The chain joins TRBV10-3 to TRBJ2-5; D call uncertain. This clonotype was sampled from a woman between 18 and 29 years old with Graves' hyperthyroidism. The CDR3 spells CATGDWPQETQYF. The CDR3 coding sequence is TGTGCCACCGGTGACTGGCCCCAAGAGACCCAGTACTTC.